This is a list of T cell receptor beta chains from one sample in a study of control samples from healthy donors and cancer patients. TCRdb's table, derived via immunoSEQ multiplex PCR, lists solely in-frame clones and lacks some. Among about 77,000 clones listed, around 92% were seen once. The material sequenced was blood. These receptors were collected from an older woman in good health. Each CDR3 is given with its conserved first and last residue.

>TRBV4-2|TRBJ2-5
CASSQEGLAGGYFETQYF
>TRBV6-1|TRBJ2-7
CASSGPMGGGPYEQYF
>TRBV24-1|TRBJ2-7
CATSDPTGSSEQYF
>TRBV15|TRBJ1-3
CATSSGNSGNTIYF
>TRBV25-1|TRBJ1-1
CASSNRPENTEAFF
>TRBV30|TRBJ1-3
CAWGQTGNTIYF
>TRBV3-1/TRBV3-2|TRBJ1-1
CASTLLGTEAFF
>TRBV19|TRBJ1-3
CASIPISGNTIYF
>TRBV5-5|TRBJ2-7
CASSLGLAEITYEQYF
>TRBV19|TRBJ2-1
CASSINRINEQFF
>TRBV18|TRBJ1-4
CASSNGPKTLSTNEKLFF
>TRBV28|TRBJ2-1
CASSFQGTVYNEQFF
>TRBV10-1|TRBJ2-3
CASSESLAGGTDTQYF
>TRBV6-5|TRBJ2-6
CASSYGIGGANVLTF
>TRBV18|TRBJ1-4
CASSPPSTNEKLFF
>TRBV18|TRBJ2-2
CASSPRNANTGELFF
>TRBV19|TRBJ1-5
CASSTSSTGLNQPQHF
>TRBV19|TRBJ1-1
CASKGQGRNTEAFF
>TRBV19|TRBJ2-3
CASSIRLGARGTDTQYF
>TRBV18|TRBJ2-7
CASSPGSYEQYF
>TRBV5-6|TRBJ2-5
CASSTGGGTSQETQYF
>TRBV6-4|TRBJ1-1
CASSDSWTGGEAFF
>TRBV9|TRBJ1-6
CASSGRQGGSPLHF
>TRBV18|TRBJ1-1
CASSLGGNTEAFF
>TRBV7-9|TRBJ2-7
CASSLQGSWDEQYF
>TRBV19|TRBJ1-5
CATRRDESNQPQHF
>TRBV6-2/TRBV6-3|TRBJ2-1
CASSYRQDYNEQFF
>TRBV27|TRBJ2-7
CASSRQGAFDDEQYF
>TRBV7-8|TRBJ1-6
CASSQGQGGPLHF
>TRBV5-1|TRBJ2-3
CASSLGGISTDTQYF
>TRBV28|TRBJ2-7
CASSASDGRAQYF
>TRBV3-1/TRBV3-2|TRBJ2-2
CASSPGLAGSGELFF
>TRBV5-1|TRBJ2-1
CASSLMGGDNEQFF
>TRBV7-9|TRBJ1-6
CASSFPNSPLHF
>TRBV30|TRBJ1-5
CAWRLPQGIQPQHF
>TRBV2|TRBJ2-3
CASQGADTQYF
>TRBV3-1/TRBV3-2|TRBJ2-7
CASSPPAGGTYEQYF
>TRBV10-3|TRBJ1-6
CATNDRNSPLHF
>TRBV3-1/TRBV3-2|TRBJ2-7
CASSQVLTEQYF
>TRBV19|TRBJ2-2
CASTRVGTGELFF
>TRBV28|TRBJ1-4
CASSLLGGGGEKLFF
>TRBV3-1/TRBV3-2|TRBJ1-2
CASSQVWAQGYGYTF
>TRBV25-1|TRBJ1-4
CASSDNHWDRGEKLFF
>TRBV28|TRBJ1-2
CASSLSGGLDYGYTF
>TRBV28|TRBJ2-3
CASSPSGVGTDTQYF
>TRBV9|TRBJ2-1
CASSSGNFNEQFF